One and the same sample provided the 29 T cell receptor beta chains below, sequenced in a study of Graves' ophthalmopathy and Graves' hyperthyroidism. Transcripts of RNA were the source for amplifying TCR beta CDR3 regions. Scientists carried out first-round RT-PCR using HTBI primers and then a second-round multiplex PCR. TCRdb called the multiplex PCR reads again in MiXCR, with one record for every CDR3 protein. The sample holds almost 750,000 distinct CDR3 sequences, 40% seen once. Sequenced input: peripheral blood. The receptors shown here come from an adult man with Graves' ophthalmopathy.

The chain combines TRBV5-6 with TRBJ1-2; 8 positions match TRBD1. V shed 4 bases, J shed 7 bases, and the junction held 6 bases outside the gene matches. The germline V gene encodes CDR1 SGHDT and CDR2 YYEEEE. There are 13 residues in the CDR3. CDR3: CASSLRQGIGYTF. The CDR3 nucleotides read TGTGCCAGCAGCCTCAGACAGGGGATTGGCTACACCTTC. Complete variable domain (other parts from reference TRBV5-6 and TRBJ1-2): DAGVTQSPTHLIKTRGQQVTLRCSPKSGHDTVSWYQQALGQGPQFIFQYYEEEERQRGNFPDRFSGHQFPNYSSELNVNALLLGDSALYLCASSLRQGIGYTFGSGTRLTVV.

This clonotype was counted many times. V gene TRBV29-1 combines with J gene TRBJ1-1, with TRBD1 as a possible D gene (5 bases). V was cut by 7 bases and J by 3 bases, with 21 bases left in between. The germline CDR1 and CDR2 sequences are SQVTM and ANQGSEA. This CDR3 is built from 15 residues. The CDR3 is CSGVGHHSGDTEAFF. For the CDR3, the DNA is TGCAGCGGCGTCGGACACCACTCTGGGGACACTGAAGCTTTCTTT.

J is TRBJ1-6 and V is TRBV25-1; 9 bases are shared with TRBD1. The J segment lost 7 bases and the V segment lost 7 bases, leaving 5 bases of the junction unmatched. Germline CDR1 is MGHDK and CDR2 is SYGVNS. The CDR3 is 14 residues long. CDR3 sequence: CASKRDRANSPLHF. As DNA, the CDR3 is TGTGCCAGCAAACGGGACAGGGCCAATTCACCCCTCCACTTT.

In the case of this clonotype: This CDR3 fails to terminate in the conserved phenylalanine or tryptophan, so it likely reflects a read error. No DNA is shown, since the ends of the CDR3 on it are uncertain; the CDR3 is the one TCRdb lists. The chain recombines TRBV2 with TRBJ2-7; TRBD2, the table's D call, was not compared with the DNA. Germline V gene data show CDR1 as SNHLY and CDR2 as FYNNEI. Both ends counted, the CDR3 spans 9 residues. CDR3 amino acids: CASRGSLSG.

V is TRBV20-1 and J is TRBJ1-1; maybe TRBD1 (6 bases). This CDR3 spans 14 amino acids. Trimming shortened V by 6 bases and J by 6 bases, and 20 bases separated the two germline ends. CDR1 and CDR2 from the germline V gene are DFQATT and SNEGSKA (reference sequence). The CDR3 loop reads CSASALGGIAEAFF. CDR3 DNA sequence: TGCAGTGCCAGCGCTTTGGGGGGCATTGCTGAAGCTTTCTTT.

A note on this clonotype: This may stem from a read error, because a much larger clone lies one nucleotide away. This chain joins TRBV20-1 and TRBJ2-7, with 8 nucleotides matching TRBD1. V was pared by 2 bases and J by 3 bases, with 9 bases of the junction left unmatched. The CDR3 is 15 amino acids. Germline lookup yields CDR1 DFQATT and CDR2 SNEGSKA (reference sequence). CDR3 DNA: TGCAGTGCTAGACCAGGCGGGACAGGCGACTACGAGCAGTACTTC. Its translation is CSARPGGTGDYEQYF.

Comments on this clonotype: A much larger clone sits a single nucleotide away, making a read error possible. The chain has TRBV10-3 and TRBJ2-5; tentatively, D is TRBD2 (5 bases). The germline CDR1 and CDR2 sequences are ENHRY and SYGVKD. The V end was cut by 6 bases, the J end by 5 bases, with 16 bases between. The CDR3 has 14 amino acids. CDR3 sequence (DNA): TGTGCCATCAGGATACTAGAAGGCGCTGAGACCCAGTACTTC. It translates to CAIRILEGAETQYF.

The gene calls are TRBV15 and TRBJ1-2; D possibly corresponds to TRBD1 (5 bases). The CDR3 runs 14 residues. Germline loops: CDR1 LNHNV, CDR2 YYDKDF (reference sequence). The V gene lost 3 bases and the J gene lost 0 bases, with 8 bases spanning the gap. CDR3 region: CATSSRGPNYGYTF. Here the CDR3 DNA reads TGTGCCACCAGCAGTCGGGGACCTAACTATGGCTACACCTTC.

A single count supports this clonotype. The CDR3 end shows no conserved phenylalanine or tryptophan, and so a read error is likely. This rearrangement joins TRBV7-9 to TRBJ2-7; D not resolved. CDR1 and CDR2 (germline): SEHNR, FQNEAQ (reference sequence). The CDR3 spans 14 residues. The ends were cut back, 5 bases at V and 3 bases at J, with 14 bases in the middle. The CDR3 nucleotides are TGTGCCAGCAGCCAAGATGGTCTTATCTACGAGCAGTACTGC. Its translation is CASSQDGLIYEQYC.

This clonotype was seen only a few times. The chain links TRBV19 to TRBJ1-1; a possible D gene is TRBD1 (5 bases). Germline V CDR1 and CDR2: LNHDA, SQIVND (reference sequence). The CDR3 spans 13 residues. V gave up 8 bases and J gave up 1 base, with 11 bases separating them. As DNA, the CDR3 is TGTGCCAGTGGGGGGTCATGGAACACTGAAGCTTTCTTT. It translates to CASGGSWNTEAFF.

The J gene is TRBJ1-1, the V gene TRBV20-1, with D possibly TRBD1 on 5 matching bases. CDR3 size: 12 residues. Trimming stripped 3 bases from V and 4 bases from J, with 9 bases between. Germline assignment: CDR1 DFQATT and CDR2 SNEGSKA (reference sequence). CDR3 sequence: CSARRGTTEAFF. CDR3 bases: TGCAGTGCTAGGCGGGGGACCACTGAAGCTTTCTTT.

This clonotype was counted at least ten times. This chain links TRBV7-9 with TRBJ2-5; D unresolved. Germline CDR1 SEHNR, CDR2 FQNEAQ (reference sequence). The CDR3 has 14 amino acids. V gave up 1 base and J gave up 7 bases, with 13 bases separating them. This chain's CDR3 is CASSLDPVKWTQYF. CDR3 in DNA: TGTGCCAGCAGCTTAGACCCCGTCAAGTGGACCCAGTACTTC.

V and J are TRBV15 and TRBJ1-6, with a tentative D call TRBD1 (5 bases). The length of the CDR3 is 16 residues. Trimming removed 0 bases from V and 3 bases from J, with 9 bases in between. CDR1 and CDR2 from the germline V gene are LNHNV and YYDKDF (reference sequence). The CDR3 reads CATSRDEGDYNSPLHF. In DNA form, the CDR3 reads TGTGCCACCAGCAGAGATGAAGGGGACTATAATTCACCCCTCCACTTT.

This clonotype was recorded many times. V gene TRBV10-3 combines with J gene TRBJ2-6; tentative D call: TRBD1 (6 bases). V was pared by 5 bases and J by 0 bases, with 14 bases between. The CDR3 is 17 amino acids. The germline V gene encodes CDR1 ENHRY and CDR2 SYGVKD. The CDR3 loop reads CAISTSTGHSGANVLTF. The CDR3 coding sequence is TGTGCCATCAGTACATCGACAGGCCACTCTGGGGCCAACGTCCTGACTTTC.

The gene calls are TRBV6-4 and TRBJ2-7; TRBD2 matches 12 bases. J was trimmed by 2 bases and V by 8 bases; bases with no gene match: 4. This CDR3 has 14 amino acids. Per the germline V gene, CDR1 is MRHNA and CDR2 is SNTAGT. This CDR3 is CASAGLAGTYEQYF. CDR3 nucleotide sequence: TGTGCCAGCGCGGGACTAGCGGGTACCTACGAGCAGTACTTC.

With respect to this clonotype: The junction departs from germline at one end; a sequencing error may be responsible. This sequence joins TRBV10-3 and TRBJ1-1; D is unclear. This CDR3 is built from 14 residues. The germline gives CDR1 ENHRY, CDR2 SYGVKD. CDR3 nucleotides: TGTGCCAGCAGTTACTACCGATTGAACACTGAAGCTTTCTTT. Translated, it gives CASSYYRLNTEAFF.

The table lists this clonotype with many counts. The chain uses TRBV29-1 and TRBJ2-5, with 16 bases that match TRBD2. The CDR3 has 16 amino acids. V lost 7 bases, J lost 4 bases, and 9 bases stayed unmatched. Germline loops: CDR1 SQVTM, CDR2 ANQGSEA. The chain's CDR3 is CSAAGLAGGPGETQYF. In DNA form, the CDR3 reads TGCAGCGCTGCGGGACTAGCGGGAGGGCCGGGAGAGACCCAGTACTTC.

Remarks on this clonotype: Likely a read error: the CDR3 ends without its conserved phenylalanine or tryptophan. V gene TRBV10-3 combines with J gene TRBJ2-7, with 7 bases fitting TRBD2. The CDR3 has 16 amino acids. CDR1 ENHRY and CDR2 SYGVKD come from the germline V gene. The CDR3 DNA reads as TGTGCCAGCAGTTCACGACTAGCTGGAAGCTCCTACGAGCAGTACCTC. Protein sequence: CASSSRLAGSSYEQYL.

This clonotype occurred a few times. This chain uses TRBV7-2 with TRBJ1-2; tentative D call: TRBD1 (6 bases). CDR1 SGHTA and CDR2 FQGNSA come from the germline V gene. The V and J ends lost 3 bases and 4 bases respectively, with 15 bases between them. The CDR3 consists of 15 residues. The CDR3 loop is CASSFYRALGYGYTF. The CDR3 nucleotides are TGTGCCAGCAGCTTTTACAGGGCGCTCGGCTATGGCTACACCTTC.

This clonotype was picked up many times. The chain carries TRBV10-3 and TRBJ2-7; 7 nucleotides line up with TRBD1. The germline gives CDR1 ENHRY, CDR2 SYGVKD. This CDR3 has 19 amino acids. Trimming removed 10 bases from V and 0 bases from J; junction bases left unmatched: 24. The CDR3 DNA follows: TGTGCCACGCAGGCGACAGGGACCCACGCAACGCGAGCCTCCTACGAGCAGTACTTC. Translation gives CATQATGTHATRASYEQYF.

Remarks on this clonotype: A junction end diverges from the germline sequence, so it may reflect a read error. The rearrangement uses TRBV7-3 and TRBJ2-7; 12 bases map to TRBD1. CDR3 length equals 15 residues. Germline CDR1 is SGHTA and CDR2 is FQGTGA. CDR3 sequence: CASSQGTGGLYEQYF. DNA of the CDR3: TGCGCCAGCAGCCAGGGGACAGGGGGCCTCTACGAGCAGTACTTC.

The V gene is TRBV20-1, the J gene TRBJ2-6; D is undetermined. The CDR3 has 14 residues. V dropped 3 bases and J dropped 1 base, with 7 bases sitting between them. Looked up from germline, CDR1 is DFQATT and CDR2 is SNEGSKA (reference sequence). CDR3 protein: CSASPVSGANVLTF. Here the CDR3 DNA reads TGCAGTGCTAGTCCGGTATCTGGGGCCAACGTCCTGACTTTC.

This clonotype has just a few counts. V usage is TRBV9 and J usage is TRBJ1-4; 7 nucleotides agree with TRBD1. CDR3 length equals 14 residues. Germline assignment: CDR1 SGDLS and CDR2 YYNGEE. V lost 4 bases to trimming and J lost 6 bases; unmatched junction nucleotides: 6. CDR3 amino acids: CASSPGTAYEKLFF. The CDR3 DNA follows: TGTGCCAGCAGCCCCGGGACAGCTTATGAAAAACTGTTTTTT.

In its sample, this clonotype was seen many times. The chain recombines TRBV29-1 with TRBJ1-1; D possibly corresponds to TRBD1 (6 bases). The length of the CDR3 is 13 residues. V was shortened by 3 bases and J by 1 base, with 9 bases between the two germline ends. Germline V lookup: CDR1 SQVTM, CDR2 ANQGSEA. The CDR3 loop reads CSVDVDRNTEAFF. CDR3 in DNA: TGCAGCGTTGACGTGGACAGGAACACTGAAGCTTTCTTT.

V usage is TRBV7-2 and J usage is TRBJ2-5, with TRBD1 as a possible D gene (6 bases). Germline V lookup: CDR1 SGHTA, CDR2 FQGNSA. V was pared by 6 bases and J by 7 bases, with 21 bases between. This CDR3 is 15 amino acids long. DNA of the CDR3: TGTGCCAGCAGACGCAAAACAGGGACCTCAGGGACCCAGTACTTC. As protein: CASRRKTGTSGTQYF.

CDR3 loop: CSARDLEYTEAFF. The CDR3 DNA is TGCAGTGCTAGAGATTTGGAGTACACTGAAGCTTTCTTT. The J gene is TRBJ1-1, the V gene TRBV20-1; D gene unclear. CDR3 length: 13 amino acids. CDR1 and CDR2 from the germline V gene are DFQATT and SNEGSKA (reference sequence). Trimming took off 0 bases at V and 3 bases at J, with 8 bases between the two ends.

J is TRBJ2-2 and V is TRBV7-9; 11 nucleotides agree with TRBD1. Trimming removed 2 bases from V and 11 bases from J; junction bases left unmatched: 7. In germline, CDR1 is SEHNR, CDR2 FQNEAQ (reference sequence). This CDR3 comprises 15 residues. Here the CDR3 reads CASSLRTGGFTELFF. The CDR3 DNA sequence: TGTGCCAGCAGCTTAAGGACAGGGGGCTTTACCGAGCTGTTTTTT.

This clonotype was recorded at least ten times. The V gene is TRBV4-3, the J gene TRBJ2-6; D is uncertain. The CDR3 has 15 residues. The V end was cut by 2 bases, the J end by 0 bases, with 5 bases between. CDR1 and CDR2 (germline): LGHNA, YSLEER. The CDR3 DNA follows: TGCGCCAGCAGCCAACGAGGCTCTGGGGCCAACGTCCTGACTTTC. It encodes CASSQRGSGANVLTF.

This clonotype is a singleton in its sample. This chain connects TRBV29-1 to TRBJ2-7; 8 bases align to TRBD2. Trimming at V came to 4 bases and at J to 2 bases, leaving 10 bases not matched to a gene. The CDR3 is 15 amino acids. Germline V lookup: CDR1 SQVTM, CDR2 ANQGSEA. The CDR3 DNA follows: TGCAGCGTTGGACTAAGGTCGGGAGGGACCTACGAGCAGTACTTC. This codes for CSVGLRSGGTYEQYF.